Included here is one T cell receptor (beta chain) sequence, with context. Its antigen is unknown. It has no much larger one-base neighbor in the sample; base qualities were not kept. Clipping removes 4 bases from V and 0 bases from J, with 6 as the unmatched junction base count. CDR1 and CDR2, looked up from the germline V gene, are SGHRS and YFSETQ. The CDR3 numbers 15 residues from cysteine through phenylalanine. The DNA shown is the 45-base CDR3, in frame from base 1. This sample is part of a study of CD8 T cells in ankylosing spondylitis (dated by TCRdb to 2017 to 2019). For the wider study: T cell receptor beta repertoires were profiled in healthy donors and ankylosing spondylitis patients so that disease-linked TCR variants could be found. The whole study cohort included 108 healthy donors and about two dozen ankylosing spondylitis patients. Peripheral blood was sampled, and synovial fluid was also collected from ankylosing spondylitis patients. Paper-wide results and their limitations: The disease-linked clones had a CD8+ phenotype and were found at relatively low frequencies in peripheral blood. A TCR beta motif of fewer than 10 highly homologous amino acid variants appeared characteristic of blood from ankylosing spondylitis patients. Some TCR beta motif variants had previously been reported in synovial fluid and blood of reactive arthritis patients, which suggested common disease-initiation mechanisms. The disease-linked clones were reported to be significantly enriched in matched synovial fluid samples from ankylosing spondylitis patients.

Sequencing was carried out with an Illumina HiSeq 2500. TCR beta libraries were prepared by quantitative 5'-RACE with molecular barcodes. Turning to the authors' computational methods: A new computational method based on a probabilistic model of VDJ rearrangement was used to identify disease-linked TCR variants. TCRdb passed the public sequencing reads through fastp at Q25 and MiXCR, retaining productive beta sequences. Identical CDR3 proteins give one entry, which carries the most common genes and DNA. What appears here as the V and J calls and clone size reflects TCRdb's work, not the paper's. In this sample the table shows about 340,000 distinct CDR3 sequences, approximately 15% of which occur a single time. Clones ranked in the top ten supply approximately 0.99% of the sample.

This clonotype was obtained from a male donor with ankylosing spondylitis or in good health (not recorded which). The sequence links TRBV5-1 to TRBJ2-5; 7 bases in the middle match TRBD2. Material for sequencing was blood, either unsorted or a sorted T cell fraction (not recorded which). DNA sequence: TGCGCCAGCAGCCCCAGAGCGGGGAACCAAGAGACCCAGTACTTC. Translated, it reads CASSPRAGNQETQYF.